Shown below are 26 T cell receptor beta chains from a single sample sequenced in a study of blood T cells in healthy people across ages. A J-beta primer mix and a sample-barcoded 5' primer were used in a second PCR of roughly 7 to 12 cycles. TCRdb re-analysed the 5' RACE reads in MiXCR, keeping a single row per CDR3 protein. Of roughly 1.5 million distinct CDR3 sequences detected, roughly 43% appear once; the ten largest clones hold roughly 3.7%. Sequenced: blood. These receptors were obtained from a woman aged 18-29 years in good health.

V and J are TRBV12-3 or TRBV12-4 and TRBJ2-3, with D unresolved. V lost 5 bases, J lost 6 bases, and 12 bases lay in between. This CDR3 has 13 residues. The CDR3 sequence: CASSVTWVDTQYF. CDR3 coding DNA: TGTGCCAGCAGTGTCACTTGGGTGGATACGCAGTATTTT.

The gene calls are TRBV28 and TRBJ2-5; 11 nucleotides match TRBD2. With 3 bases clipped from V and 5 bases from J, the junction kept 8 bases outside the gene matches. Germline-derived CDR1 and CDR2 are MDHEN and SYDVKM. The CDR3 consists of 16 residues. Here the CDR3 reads CASSFTGLAEQETQYF. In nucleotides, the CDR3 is TGTGCCAGCAGTTTCACGGGACTAGCGGAACAGGAGACCCAGTACTTC.

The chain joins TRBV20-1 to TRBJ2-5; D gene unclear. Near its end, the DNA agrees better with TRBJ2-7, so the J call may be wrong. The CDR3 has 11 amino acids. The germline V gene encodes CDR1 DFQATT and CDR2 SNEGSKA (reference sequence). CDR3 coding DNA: TGCAGTACAAAGGCCAGCTACGAGCAGTACTTC. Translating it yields CSTKASYEQYF.

The CDR3, as DNA: TGTGCCAGCCGGACCGGCTATTCACCCCTCCACTTT. Translation: CASRTGYSPLHF. The chain combines TRBV7-9 with TRBJ1-6; D is unresolved. CDR1 SEHNR and CDR2 FQNEAQ come from the germline V gene (reference sequence). There are 12 residues in the CDR3. V lost 8 bases and J lost 8, with 10 bases in between. The variable domain in full, completed from reference TRBV7-9 and TRBJ1-6, reads DTGVSQNPRHKITKRGQNVTFRCDPISEHNRLYWYRQTLGQGPEFLTYFQNEAQLEKSRLLSDRFSAERPKGSFSTLEIQRTEQGDSAMYLCASRTGYSPLHFGNGTRLTVT.

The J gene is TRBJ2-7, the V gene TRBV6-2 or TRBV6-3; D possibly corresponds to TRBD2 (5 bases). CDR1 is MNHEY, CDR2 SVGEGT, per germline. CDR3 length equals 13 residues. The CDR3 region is CAGRRAYSYEQYF. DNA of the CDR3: TGTGCAGGGAGAAGGGCATACTCCTACGAGCAGTACTTC.

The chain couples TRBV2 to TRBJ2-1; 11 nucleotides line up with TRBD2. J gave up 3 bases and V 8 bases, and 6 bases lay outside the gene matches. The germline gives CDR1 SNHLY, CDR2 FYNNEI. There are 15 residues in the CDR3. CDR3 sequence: CASWEGTSGYNEQFF. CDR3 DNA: TGTGCCAGCTGGGAGGGGACTAGCGGCTACAATGAGCAGTTCTTC.

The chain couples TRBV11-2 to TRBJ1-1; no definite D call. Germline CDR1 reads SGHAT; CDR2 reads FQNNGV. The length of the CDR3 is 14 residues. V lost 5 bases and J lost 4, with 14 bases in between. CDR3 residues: CASSRERRSTEAFF. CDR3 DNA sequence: TGTGCCAGCAGCCGCGAGAGGAGGAGCACTGAAGCTTTCTTT.

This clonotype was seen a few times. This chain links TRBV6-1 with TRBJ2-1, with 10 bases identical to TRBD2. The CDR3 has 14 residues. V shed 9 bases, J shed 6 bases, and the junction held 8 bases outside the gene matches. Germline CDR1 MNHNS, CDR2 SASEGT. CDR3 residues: CASRGLAVINEQFF. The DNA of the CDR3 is TGTGCCAGTCGTGGACTAGCGGTGATCAATGAGCAGTTCTTC.

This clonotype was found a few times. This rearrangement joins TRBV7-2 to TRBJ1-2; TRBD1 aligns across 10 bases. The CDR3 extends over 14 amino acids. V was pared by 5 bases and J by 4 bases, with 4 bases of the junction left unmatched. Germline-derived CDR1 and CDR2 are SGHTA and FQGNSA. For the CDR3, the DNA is TGTGCCAGCAGCGTCCGACAGGGGGCCTATGGCTACACCTTC. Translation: CASSVRQGAYGYTF.

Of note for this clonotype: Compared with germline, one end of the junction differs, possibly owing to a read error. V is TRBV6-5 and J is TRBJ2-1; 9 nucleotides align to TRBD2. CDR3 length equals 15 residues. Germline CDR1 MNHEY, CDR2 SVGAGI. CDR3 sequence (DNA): TGTGCCAGCGGATTCAGCGGGAGGCCTTACAACGAGCAGTTCTTC. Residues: CASGFSGRPYNEQFF.

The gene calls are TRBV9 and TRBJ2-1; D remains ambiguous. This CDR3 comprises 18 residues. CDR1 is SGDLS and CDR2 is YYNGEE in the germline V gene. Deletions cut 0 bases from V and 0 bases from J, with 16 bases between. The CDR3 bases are TGTGCCAGCAGCGTAGGGGTAAGGACCACGAACTCCTACAATGAGCAGTTCTTC. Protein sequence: CASSVGVRTTNSYNEQFF.

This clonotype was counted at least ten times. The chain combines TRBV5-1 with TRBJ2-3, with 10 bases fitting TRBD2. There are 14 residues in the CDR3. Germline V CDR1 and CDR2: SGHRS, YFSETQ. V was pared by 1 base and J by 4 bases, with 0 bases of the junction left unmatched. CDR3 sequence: CASSLSGGADTQYF. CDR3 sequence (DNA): TGCGCCAGCAGCTTGAGCGGGGGGGCAGATACGCAGTATTTT.

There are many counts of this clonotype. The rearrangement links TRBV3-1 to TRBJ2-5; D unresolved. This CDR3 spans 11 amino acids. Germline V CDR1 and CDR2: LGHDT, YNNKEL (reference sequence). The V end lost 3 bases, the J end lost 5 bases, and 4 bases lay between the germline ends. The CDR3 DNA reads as TGTGCCAGCAGCCACCGGGAGACCCAGTACTTC. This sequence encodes CASSHRETQYF.

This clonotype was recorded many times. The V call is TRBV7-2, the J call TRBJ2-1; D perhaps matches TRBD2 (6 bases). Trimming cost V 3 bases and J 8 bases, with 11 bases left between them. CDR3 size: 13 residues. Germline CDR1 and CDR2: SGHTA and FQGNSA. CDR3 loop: CASSFGSTDEQFF. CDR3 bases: TGTGCCAGCAGCTTCGGGAGTACGGATGAGCAGTTCTTC.

Here the CDR3 DNA reads TGTGCCACCAGTGATGCCTCCCTAGCGGGAGCCTCCTACAATGAGCAGTTCTTC. Translation gives CATSDASLAGASYNEQFF. The chain carries TRBV24-1 and TRBJ2-1; 10 bases map to TRBD2. Germline V lookup: CDR1 KGHDR, CDR2 SFDVKD. The CDR3 is 18 residues long. J was trimmed by 0 bases and V by 3 bases; bases with no gene match: 7.

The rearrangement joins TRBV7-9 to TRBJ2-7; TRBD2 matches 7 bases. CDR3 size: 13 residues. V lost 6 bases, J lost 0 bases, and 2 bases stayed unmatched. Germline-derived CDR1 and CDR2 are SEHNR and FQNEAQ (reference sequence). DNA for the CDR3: TGTGCCAGCAGGGGACTACTCTCCTACGAGCAGTACTTC. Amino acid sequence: CASRGLLSYEQYF.

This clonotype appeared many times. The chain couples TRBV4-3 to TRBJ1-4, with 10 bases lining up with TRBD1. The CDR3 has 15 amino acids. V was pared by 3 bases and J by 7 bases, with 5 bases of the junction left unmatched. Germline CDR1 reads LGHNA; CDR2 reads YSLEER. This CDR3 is CASSQDRGRVEKLFF. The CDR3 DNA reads TGCGCCAGCAGCCAGGACAGGGGGAGAGTTGAAAAACTGTTTTTT.

Here the CDR3 reads CASSRGVETGAEEQYF. The CDR3, as DNA: TGTGCCAGCAGCCGAGGTGTCGAGACAGGGGCCGAAGAGCAGTACTTC. J is TRBJ2-7 and V is TRBV11-2; 8 nucleotides line up with TRBD1. V lost 5 bases and J lost 7; bases outside the gene matches: 16. The germline V gene encodes CDR1 SGHAT and CDR2 FQNNGV. This CDR3 is 16 amino acids long.

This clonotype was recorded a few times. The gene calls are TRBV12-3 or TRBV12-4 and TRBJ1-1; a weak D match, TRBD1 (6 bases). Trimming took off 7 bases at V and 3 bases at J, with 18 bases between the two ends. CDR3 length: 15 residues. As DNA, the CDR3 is TGTGCCAGCACCCAAGGGGGGGTCAGACACACTGAAGCTTTCTTT. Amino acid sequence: CASTQGGVRHTEAFF.

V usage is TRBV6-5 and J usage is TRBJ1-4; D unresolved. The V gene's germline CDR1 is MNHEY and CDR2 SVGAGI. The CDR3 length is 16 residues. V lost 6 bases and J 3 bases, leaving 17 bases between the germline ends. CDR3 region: CASSREARQANEKLFF. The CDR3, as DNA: TGTGCCAGCAGCCGGGAGGCCAGACAAGCTAATGAAAAACTGTTTTTT.

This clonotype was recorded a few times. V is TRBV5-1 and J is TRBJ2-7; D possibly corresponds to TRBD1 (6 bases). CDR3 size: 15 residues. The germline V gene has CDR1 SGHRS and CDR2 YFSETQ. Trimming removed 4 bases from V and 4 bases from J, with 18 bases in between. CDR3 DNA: TGCGCCAGCAGCCAGCGACAGGCCCTCTGGTACGAGCAGTACTTC. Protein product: CASSQRQALWYEQYF. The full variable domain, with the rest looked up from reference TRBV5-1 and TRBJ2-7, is KAGVTQTPRYLIKTRGQQVTLSCSPISGHRSVSWYQQTPGQGLQFLFEYFSETQRNKGNFPGRFSGRQFSNSRSEMNVSTLELGDSALYLCASSQRQALWYEQYFGPGTRLTVT.

The CDR3 loop reads CASAQGFYGYTF. In DNA, the CDR3 is TGTGCTAGTGCACAGGGTTTTTACGGCTACACCTTC. This chain connects TRBV12-5 to TRBJ1-2; TRBD1 is a possible D gene (6 bases). The CDR3 totals 12 residues. Germline-derived CDR1 and CDR2 are LGHNT and FRNRAP. V lost 7 bases, J lost 8 bases, and 14 bases lay in between.

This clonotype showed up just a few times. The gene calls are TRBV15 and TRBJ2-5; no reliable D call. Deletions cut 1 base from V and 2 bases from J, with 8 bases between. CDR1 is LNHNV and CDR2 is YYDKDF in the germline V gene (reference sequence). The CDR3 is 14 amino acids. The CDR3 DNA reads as TGTGCCACCAGCAGAGTTCCGCGTCAAGAGACCCAGTACTTC. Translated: CATSRVPRQETQYF.

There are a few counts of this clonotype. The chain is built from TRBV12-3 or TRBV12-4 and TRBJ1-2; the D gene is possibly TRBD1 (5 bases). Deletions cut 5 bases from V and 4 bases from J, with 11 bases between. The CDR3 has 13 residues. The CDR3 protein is CASSARGIYGYTF. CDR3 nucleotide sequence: TGTGCCAGCAGTGCTAGGGGTATCTATGGCTACACCTTC.

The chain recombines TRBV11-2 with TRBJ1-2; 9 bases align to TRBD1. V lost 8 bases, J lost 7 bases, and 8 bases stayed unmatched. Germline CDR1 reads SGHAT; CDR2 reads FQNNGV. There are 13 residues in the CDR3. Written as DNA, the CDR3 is TGTGCCAGCGGAAAGGACAGGGGAGGTGGCTACACCTTC. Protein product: CASGKDRGGGYTF.

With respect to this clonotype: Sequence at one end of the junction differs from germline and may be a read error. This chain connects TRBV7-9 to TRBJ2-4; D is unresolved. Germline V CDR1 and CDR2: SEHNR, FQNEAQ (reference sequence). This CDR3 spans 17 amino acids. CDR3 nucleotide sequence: TGTGCCTGCAGCCCAGGCCTCAGTGCGGTAGCCAAAAACATTCAGTACTTC. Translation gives CACSPGLSAVAKNIQYF.